The clone carrying this T cell receptor beta chain was detected ten times or more. Its target is not known. The cDNA came from 5'RACE, which used 10-nucleotide random UMIs. TCRdb itself ran the 5' RACE reads through MiXCR, one entry per CDR3 protein. The sample contains roughly 16,000 distinct CDR3 sequences, roughly 14% of which appear only once. The data originate from a study of neurological immune-mediated disorders. Points from the study as a whole: The greatest TCR clonal expansion occurred in HTLV-1-associated myelopathy and the least in multiple sclerosis, which fell below healthy controls.

V lost 2 bases to trimming and J lost 4 bases, with 17 bases between them. From germline, CDR1 is MNHEY and CDR2 SVGEGT. The CDR3 consists of 16 residues. Where libraries were unsorted, they were derived from 2 million PBMCs stored at -80 degrees C. The receptor comes from a man between 60 and 75 years old with HTLV-1-associated myelopathy (HAM/TSP). The gene calls are TRBV6-2 or TRBV6-3 and TRBJ1-2; D remains ambiguous. Sample: PBMCs. DNA for the CDR3: TGTGCCAGCAGTTACGCCCTTCGGCGGGCGGGCTATGGCTACACCTTC. Translated: CASSYALRRAGYGYTF.